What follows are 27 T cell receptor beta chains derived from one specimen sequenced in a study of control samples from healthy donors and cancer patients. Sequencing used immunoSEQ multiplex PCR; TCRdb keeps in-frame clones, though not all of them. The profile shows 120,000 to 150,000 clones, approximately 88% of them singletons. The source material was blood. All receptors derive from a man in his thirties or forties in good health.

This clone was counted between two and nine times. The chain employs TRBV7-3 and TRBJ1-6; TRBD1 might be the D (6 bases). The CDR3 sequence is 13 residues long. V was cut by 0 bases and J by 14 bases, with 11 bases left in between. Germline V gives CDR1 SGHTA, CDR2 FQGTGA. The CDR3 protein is CASSLTGAGTLHF. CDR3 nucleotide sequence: TGTGCCAGCAGCTTAACGGGGGCCGGGACCCTCCACTTT.

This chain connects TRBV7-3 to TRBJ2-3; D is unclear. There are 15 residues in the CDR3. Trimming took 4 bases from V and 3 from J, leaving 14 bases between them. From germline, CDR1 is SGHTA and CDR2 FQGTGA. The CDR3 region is CASSSWGLLTDTQYF. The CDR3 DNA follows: TGTGCCAGCAGCTCATGGGGTTTGCTGACAGATACGCAGTATTTT.

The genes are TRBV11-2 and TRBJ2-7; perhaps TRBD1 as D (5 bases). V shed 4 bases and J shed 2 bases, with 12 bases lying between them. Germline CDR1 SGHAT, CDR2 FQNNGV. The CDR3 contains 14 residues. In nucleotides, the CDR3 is TGTGCCAGCAGCTCACCAGGGTTCACCTACGAGCAGTACTTC. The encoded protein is CASSSPGFTYEQYF.

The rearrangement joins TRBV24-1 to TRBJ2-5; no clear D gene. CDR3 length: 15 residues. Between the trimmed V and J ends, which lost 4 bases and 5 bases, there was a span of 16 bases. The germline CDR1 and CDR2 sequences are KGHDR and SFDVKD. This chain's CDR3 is CATSEGQNSGETQYF. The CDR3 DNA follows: TGTGCCACCAGTGAGGGCCAGAACTCCGGCGAGACCCAGTACTTC.

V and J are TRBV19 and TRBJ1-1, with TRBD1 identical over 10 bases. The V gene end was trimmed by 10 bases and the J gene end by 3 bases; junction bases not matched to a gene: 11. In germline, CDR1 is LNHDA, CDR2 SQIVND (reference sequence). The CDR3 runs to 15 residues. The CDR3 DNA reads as TGTGCCACTCGGGACAGGGGTGGCTCCGACACTGAAGCTTTCTTT. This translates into CATRDRGGSDTEAFF. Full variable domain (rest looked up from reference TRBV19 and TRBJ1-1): DGGITQSPKYLFRKEGQNVTLSCEQNLNHDAMYWYRQDPGQGLRLIYYSQIVNDFQKGDIAEGYSVSREKKESFPLTVTSAQKNPTAFYLCATRDRGGSDTEAFFGQGTRLTVV.

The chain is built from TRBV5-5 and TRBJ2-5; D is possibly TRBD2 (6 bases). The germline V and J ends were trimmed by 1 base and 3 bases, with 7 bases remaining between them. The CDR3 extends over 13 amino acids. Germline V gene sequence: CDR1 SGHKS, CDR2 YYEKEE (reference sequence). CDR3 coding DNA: TGTGCCAGCAGCTTGTGGAGGGAAGAGACCCAGTACTTC. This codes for CASSLWREETQYF.

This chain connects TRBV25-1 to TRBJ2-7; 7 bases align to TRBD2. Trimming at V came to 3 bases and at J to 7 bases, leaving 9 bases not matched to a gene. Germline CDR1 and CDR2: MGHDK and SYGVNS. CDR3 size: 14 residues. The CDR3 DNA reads TGTGCCAGCAGTGAGCCCGAGCGGGGCGGGGAGCAGTACTTC. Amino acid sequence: CASSEPERGGEQYF.

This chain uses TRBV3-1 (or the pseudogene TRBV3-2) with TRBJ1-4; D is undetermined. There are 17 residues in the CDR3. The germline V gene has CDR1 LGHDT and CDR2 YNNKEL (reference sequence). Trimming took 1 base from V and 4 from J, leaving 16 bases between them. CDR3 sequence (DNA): TGTGCCAGCAGCCAAGTTAATGCGGTCGGTGTTAATGAAAAACTGTTTTTT. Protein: CASSQVNAVGVNEKLFF.

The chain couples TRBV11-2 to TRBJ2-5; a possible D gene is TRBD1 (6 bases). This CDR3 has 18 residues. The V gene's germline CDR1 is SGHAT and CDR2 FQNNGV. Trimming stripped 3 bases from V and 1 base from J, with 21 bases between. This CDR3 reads CASSFSPGQTGFQETQYF. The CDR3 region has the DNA TGTGCCAGCAGCTTTAGCCCCGGACAGACCGGCTTCCAAGAGACCCAGTACTTC.

This CDR3 is CASSSPGLAGGNTGELFF. The DNA of the CDR3 is TGTGCCAGCAGCTCACCGGGACTAGCGGGGGGTAACACCGGGGAGCTGTTTTTT. The chain has TRBV7-6 and TRBJ2-2; TRBD2 aligns across 15 bases. From germline, CDR1 is SGHVS and CDR2 FNYEAQ. The CDR3 length is 18 residues. J gave up 2 bases and V 4 bases, and 5 bases lay outside the gene matches. Combining the CDR3 with reference TRBV7-6 and TRBJ2-2 gives the whole variable domain GAGVSQSPRYKVTKRGQDVALRCDPISGHVSLYWYRQALGQGPEFLTYFNYEAQQDKSGLPNDRFSAERPEGSISTLTIQRTEQRDSAMYRCASSSPGLAGGNTGELFFGEGSRLTVL.

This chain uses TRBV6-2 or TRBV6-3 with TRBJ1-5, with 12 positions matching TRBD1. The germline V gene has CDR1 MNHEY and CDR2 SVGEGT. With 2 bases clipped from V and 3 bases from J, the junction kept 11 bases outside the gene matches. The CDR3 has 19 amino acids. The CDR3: CASSYRERDRGRPNQPQHF. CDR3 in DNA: TGTGCCAGCAGTTACCGCGAAAGGGACAGGGGGCGGCCCAATCAGCCCCAGCATTTT.

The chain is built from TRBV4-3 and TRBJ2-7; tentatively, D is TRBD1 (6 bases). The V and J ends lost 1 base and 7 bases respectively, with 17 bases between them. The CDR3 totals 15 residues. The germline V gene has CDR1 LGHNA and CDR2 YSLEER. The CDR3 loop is CASSQGWDTGREQYF. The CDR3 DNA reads TGCGCCAGCAGCCAAGGATGGGATACAGGGCGAGAGCAGTACTTC.

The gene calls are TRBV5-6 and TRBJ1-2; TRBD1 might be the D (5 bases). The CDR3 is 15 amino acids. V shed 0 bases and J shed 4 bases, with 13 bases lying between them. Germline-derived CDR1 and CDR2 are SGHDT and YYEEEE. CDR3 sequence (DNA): TGTGCCAGCAGCTTGGCGGGCGGGGGAGGCTATGGCTACACCTTC. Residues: CASSLAGGGGYGYTF.

CDR3 protein: CASSFRGGRASPTYEQYF. The CDR3 DNA follows: TGTGCCAGCAGCTTTCGGGGCGGGAGGGCCTCCCCAACCTACGAGCAGTACTTC. The chain links TRBV5-4 to TRBJ2-7; 9 bases fit TRBD2. V lost 2 bases, J lost 2 bases, and 14 bases stayed unmatched. The germline V gene encodes CDR1 SGHNT and CDR2 YYREEE (reference sequence). The CDR3 is made up of 18 amino acids.

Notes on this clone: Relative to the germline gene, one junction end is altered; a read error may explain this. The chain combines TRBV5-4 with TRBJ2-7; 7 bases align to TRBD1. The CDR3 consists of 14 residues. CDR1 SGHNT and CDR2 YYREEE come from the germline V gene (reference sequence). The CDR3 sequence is CASSLGDSSCEQYF. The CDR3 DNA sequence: TGTGCCAGCAGCCTCGGGGACAGCTCCTGCGAGCAGTACTTC.

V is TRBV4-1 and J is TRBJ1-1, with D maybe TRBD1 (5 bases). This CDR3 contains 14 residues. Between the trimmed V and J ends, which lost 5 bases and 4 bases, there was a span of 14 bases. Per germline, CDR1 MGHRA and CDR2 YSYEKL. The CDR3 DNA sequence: TGCGCCAGCAGCTCCCCGACGGGGGGCACTGAAGCTTTCTTT. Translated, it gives CASSSPTGGTEAFF.

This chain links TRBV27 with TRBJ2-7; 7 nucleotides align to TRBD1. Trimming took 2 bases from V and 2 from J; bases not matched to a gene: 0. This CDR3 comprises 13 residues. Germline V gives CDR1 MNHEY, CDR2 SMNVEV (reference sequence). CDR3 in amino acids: CASSLTGAYEQYF. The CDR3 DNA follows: TGTGCCAGCAGTTTAACAGGGGCCTACGAGCAGTACTTC.

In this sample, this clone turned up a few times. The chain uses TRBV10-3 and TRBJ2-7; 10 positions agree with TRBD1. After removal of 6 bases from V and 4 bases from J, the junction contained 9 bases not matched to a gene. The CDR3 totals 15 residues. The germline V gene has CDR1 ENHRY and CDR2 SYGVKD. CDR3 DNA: TGTGCCATCAGGCAATCAGACAGGGGGCTTTACGAGCAGTACTTC. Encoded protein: CAIRQSDRGLYEQYF.

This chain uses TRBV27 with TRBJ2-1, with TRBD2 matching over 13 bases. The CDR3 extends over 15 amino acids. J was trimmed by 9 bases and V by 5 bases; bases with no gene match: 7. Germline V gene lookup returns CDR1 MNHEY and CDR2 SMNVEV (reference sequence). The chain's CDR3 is CASSIGTSGIGEQFF. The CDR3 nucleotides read TGTGCCAGCAGTATCGGGACTAGCGGGATCGGTGAGCAGTTCTTC.

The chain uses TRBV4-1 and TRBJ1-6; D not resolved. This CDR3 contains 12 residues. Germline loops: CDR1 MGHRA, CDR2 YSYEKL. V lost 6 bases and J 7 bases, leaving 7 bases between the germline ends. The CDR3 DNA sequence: TGCGCCAGCAGTCACAGAAATTCACCCCTCCACTTT. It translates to CASSHRNSPLHF.

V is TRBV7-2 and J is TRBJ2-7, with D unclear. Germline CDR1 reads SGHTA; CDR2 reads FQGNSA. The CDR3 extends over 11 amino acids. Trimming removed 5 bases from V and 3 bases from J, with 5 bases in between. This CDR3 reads CASSRLYEQYF. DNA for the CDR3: TGTGCCAGCAGCCGTCTCTACGAGCAGTACTTC.

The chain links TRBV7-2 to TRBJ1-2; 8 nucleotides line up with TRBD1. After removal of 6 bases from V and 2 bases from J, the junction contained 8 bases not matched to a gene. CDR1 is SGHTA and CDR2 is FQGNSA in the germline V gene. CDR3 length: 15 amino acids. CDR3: CASRLGGQGNYGYTF. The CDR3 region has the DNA TGTGCCAGCAGGCTCGGTGGACAGGGCAACTATGGCTACACCTTC. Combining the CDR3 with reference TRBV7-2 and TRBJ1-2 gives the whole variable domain GAGVSQSPSNKVTEKGKDVELRCDPISGHTALYWYRQSLGQGLEFLIYFQGNSAPDKSGLPSDRFSAERTGGSVSTLTIQRTQQEDSAVYLCASRLGGQGNYGYTFGSGTRLTVV.

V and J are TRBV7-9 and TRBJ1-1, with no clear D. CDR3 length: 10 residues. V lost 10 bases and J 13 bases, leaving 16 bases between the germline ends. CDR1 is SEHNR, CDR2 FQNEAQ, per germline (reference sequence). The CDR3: CAIDPTIGFF. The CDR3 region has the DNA TGTGCCATCGACCCCACCATAGGTTTCTTT.

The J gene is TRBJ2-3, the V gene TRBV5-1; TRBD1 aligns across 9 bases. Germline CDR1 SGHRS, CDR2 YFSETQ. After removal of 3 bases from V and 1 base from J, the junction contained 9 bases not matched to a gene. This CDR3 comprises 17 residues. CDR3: CASSWGDRVSGTDTQYF. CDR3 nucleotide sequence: TGCGCCAGCAGCTGGGGGGACAGGGTTTCCGGCACAGATACGCAGTATTTT. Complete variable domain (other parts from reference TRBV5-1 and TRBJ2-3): KAGVTQTPRYLIKTRGQQVTLSCSPISGHRSVSWYQQTPGQGLQFLFEYFSETQRNKGNFPGRFSGRQFSNSRSEMNVSTLELGDSALYLCASSWGDRVSGTDTQYFGPGTRLTVL.

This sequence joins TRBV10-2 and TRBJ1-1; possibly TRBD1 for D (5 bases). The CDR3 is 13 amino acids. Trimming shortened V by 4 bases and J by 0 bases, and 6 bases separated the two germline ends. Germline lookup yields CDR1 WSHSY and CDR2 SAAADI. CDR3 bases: TGCGCCAGCAGTGGGGGGATGAACACTGAAGCTTTCTTT. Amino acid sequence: CASSGGMNTEAFF.

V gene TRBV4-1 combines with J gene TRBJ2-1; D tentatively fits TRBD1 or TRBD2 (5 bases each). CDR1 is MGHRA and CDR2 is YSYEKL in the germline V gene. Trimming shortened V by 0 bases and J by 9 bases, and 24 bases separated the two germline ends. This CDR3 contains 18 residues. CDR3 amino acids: CASSQDSTGLGKGGEQFF. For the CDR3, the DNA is TGCGCCAGCAGCCAAGATTCTACGGGGCTAGGGAAGGGCGGTGAGCAGTTCTTC.

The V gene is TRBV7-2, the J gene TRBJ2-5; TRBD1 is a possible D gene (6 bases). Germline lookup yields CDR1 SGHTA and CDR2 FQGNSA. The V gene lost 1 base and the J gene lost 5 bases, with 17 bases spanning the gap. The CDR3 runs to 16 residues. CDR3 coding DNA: TGTGCCAGCAGCTTAGTTCAATTACAGGGCTGGGAGACCCAGTACTTC. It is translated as CASSLVQLQGWETQYF.